These 3 T cell receptor beta chains were sequenced from one sample in a study of shared clonotypes between healthy human individuals. Clones were sequenced by immunoSEQ multiplex PCR, and TCRdb holds only the in-frame ones, with some missing. The sample consists of about 520,000 clones, 95% to 97% of them appearing once. The sample was naive CD4+ T cells sorted from blood. Subset here: CD45RA+ positively selected. Receptors originate from a woman under 40 in good health.

The chain combines TRBV5-1 with TRBJ2-7, with D maybe TRBD2 (6 bases). This CDR3 is 15 amino acids long. Looked up from germline, CDR1 is SGHRS and CDR2 is YFSETQ. V lost 1 base, J lost 3 bases, and 14 bases lay in between. The CDR3 protein is CASSLLSGLYYEQYF. In nucleotides, the CDR3 is TGCGCCAGCAGCTTGCTTAGCGGACTTTACTACGAGCAGTACTTC.

This chain joins TRBV5-1 and TRBJ2-3, with 7 bases matching TRBD1. V lost 0 bases and J lost 4; bases outside the gene matches: 5. The CDR3 consists of 15 residues. Germline loops: CDR1 SGHRS, CDR2 YFSETQ. DNA for the CDR3: TGCGCCAGCAGCTTGGGCCAGGGGGATGCAGATACGCAGTATTTT. Protein sequence: CASSLGQGDADTQYF.

The rearrangement joins TRBV5-1 to TRBJ1-3; a weak D match, TRBD1 (5 bases). Trimming stripped 0 bases from V and 0 bases from J, with 10 bases between. This CDR3 has 16 amino acids. Germline CDR1 SGHRS, CDR2 YFSETQ. In DNA, the CDR3 is TGCGCCAGCAGCTTGGTTCCAGGGTCCTCTGGAAACACCATATATTTT. It encodes CASSLVPGSSGNTIYF.